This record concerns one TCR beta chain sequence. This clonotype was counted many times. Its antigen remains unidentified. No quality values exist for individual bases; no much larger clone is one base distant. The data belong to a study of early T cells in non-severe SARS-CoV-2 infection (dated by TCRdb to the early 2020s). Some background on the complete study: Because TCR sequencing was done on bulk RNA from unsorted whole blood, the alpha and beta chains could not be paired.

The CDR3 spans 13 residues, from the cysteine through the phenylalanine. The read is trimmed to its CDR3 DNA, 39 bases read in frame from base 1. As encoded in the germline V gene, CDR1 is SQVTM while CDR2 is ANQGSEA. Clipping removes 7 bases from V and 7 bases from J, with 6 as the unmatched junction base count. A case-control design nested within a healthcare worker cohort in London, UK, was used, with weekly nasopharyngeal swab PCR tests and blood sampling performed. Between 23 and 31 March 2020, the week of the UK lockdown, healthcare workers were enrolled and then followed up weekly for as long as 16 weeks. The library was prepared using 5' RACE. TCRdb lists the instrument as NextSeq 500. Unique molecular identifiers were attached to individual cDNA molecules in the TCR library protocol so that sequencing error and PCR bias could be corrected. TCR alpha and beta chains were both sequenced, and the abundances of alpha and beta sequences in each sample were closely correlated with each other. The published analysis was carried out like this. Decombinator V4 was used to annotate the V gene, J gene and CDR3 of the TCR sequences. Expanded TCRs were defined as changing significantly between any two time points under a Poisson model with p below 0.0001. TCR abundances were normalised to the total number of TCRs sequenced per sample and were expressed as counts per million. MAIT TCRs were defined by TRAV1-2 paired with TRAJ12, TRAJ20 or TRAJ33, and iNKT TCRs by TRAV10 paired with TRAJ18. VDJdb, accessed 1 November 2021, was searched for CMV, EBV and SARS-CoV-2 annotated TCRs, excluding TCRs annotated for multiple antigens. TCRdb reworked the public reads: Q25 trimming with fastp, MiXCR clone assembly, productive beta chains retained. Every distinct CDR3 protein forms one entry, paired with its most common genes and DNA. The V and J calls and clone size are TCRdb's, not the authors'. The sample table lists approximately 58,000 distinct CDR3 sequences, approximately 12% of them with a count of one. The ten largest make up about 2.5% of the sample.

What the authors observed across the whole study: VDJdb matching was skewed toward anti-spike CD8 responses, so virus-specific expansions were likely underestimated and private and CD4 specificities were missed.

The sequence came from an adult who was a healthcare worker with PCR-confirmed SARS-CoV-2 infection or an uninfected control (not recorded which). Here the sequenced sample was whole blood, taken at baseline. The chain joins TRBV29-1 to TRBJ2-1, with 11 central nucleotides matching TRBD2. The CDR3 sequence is CSGISGRGNEQFF. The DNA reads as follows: TGCAGCGGCATTAGCGGGAGGGGAAATGAGCAGTTCTTC.